The source of this T cell receptor beta chain is a study of long-term antiretroviral therapy in people with HIV (dated by TCRdb to 2021 to 2024). At the level of the whole study: The earliest samples were collected about a decade before the 2015 WHO recommendation for immediate ART, when ART was typically delayed until CD4 counts fell. From some 30 adults with confirmed HIV infection, the cohort provided 150 to 200 cryopreserved PBMC samples, gathered serially across a mean of approximately six years (range 1-12). Among the roughly 30 participants with HIV, about a dozen were female. No cross-contamination during QIAcube processing turned up in test extractions that ran a monoclonal T-cell line alongside 30 or so polyclonal samples. A retrospective serial study tested whether ART initiation and durable HIV suppression were associated with changes in peripheral blood TRB repertoire composition and diversity.

With regard to this clone: Its antigen remains unidentified. Base qualities are not recorded, but no much larger clone differs from it by a single base.

Participants were included only if at least one PBMC sample before ART initiation and at least two post-ART samples were available. Every participant with HIV received treatment in the United States of America. Before DNA extraction, cryopreserved samples of about 0.9-10 million PBMC were thawed and then washed. At the time of the earliest PBMC sample for each participant with HIV, ages ranged from about 23 to 60 years. Each participant contributed PBMC samples from 1-4 timepoints before ART initiation and 2-8 timepoints after ART initiation, with a median of 7 samples. For every participant, serial HIV viral load, CD4+ T-cell count, ART history and demographic data were obtained. A Qiagen kit on a QIAcube was used to extract genomic DNA from unsorted PBMC, with samples processed in batches of 12. The CDR3 contains 15 residues, cysteine and phenylalanine counted. The sequence is cut down to CDR3 DNA, 45 bases in frame from base 1. For CDR1 and CDR2, the germline V gene lists SGHRS and YFSETQ. V loses 4 bases, J loses 4 bases, and the germline ends lie 15 bases apart.

The immunoSEQ hsTCRB v3.0 assay was used at survey level resolution to sequence the TRB variable region. A depth of roughly 35,000-50,000 T-cell genomes per sample was targeted for TRB sequencing. Pooled TRB libraries were sequenced on an Illumina MiSeq with a v3 150-cycle kit. The study's own analysis went as follows. Repertoire analysis ran in R within a reproducible Nextflow workflow covering QC, data transformation and analysis. Custom analyses were implemented in LymphoSeq2, an R package for AIRR-Seq data exploration. After excluding a few samples that yielded fewer than 5000 total TRB sequences, under 200 HIV repertoires remained for analysis. Of the 188 retained HIV repertoires, over 55 were collected before and approximately 130 after ART initiation. Repertoires were downsampled to 5000 TRB nucleotide sequences, and summary statistics were averaged over 100 downsampling iterations. The analysis kept only TRB sequences whose CDR3 regions were at least seven amino acids long. A Shannon entropy-derived clonality score and the Gini coefficient were used to measure diversity. In repertoire networks, the top 5000 CDR3 amino acid sequences were linked whenever an edit distance of one separated two sequences. Antigen specificity groups and MHC restriction were predicted for TRB CDR3 amino acid sequences with GLIPH2. Known CMV, EBV, HIV or tissue antigen associations were flagged by matching CDR3 amino acid sequences against VDJdb and McPAS-TCR. Pre-ART, post-ART and control groups were compared with Wilcoxon signed-rank tests and Holm-Bonferroni correction. Sourced from immuneACCESS, this table was stored by TCRdb with only in-frame sequences that have V and J called. A share of the clones is absent; for the studies checked, an unresolved V gene accounts for under half, and the remainder has no known explanation. The V and J calls and clone size were taken over from that table, and D and trimming were inferred from the DNA. The sample includes some 6,000 clones, with over 75% observed a single time. Around 15% of the sample comes from the top ten.

What the work shows at the level of the full study, not this receptor alone: ART initiation was associated with a significant increase in TRB diversity, but diversity stayed significantly below transplant donor controls even after long-term ART. Narrower CDR3 length ranges were observed in HIV repertoires than in controls, and an antigen-experienced repertoire with only a slight naive shift after ART was suggested by the network structure. Expanded TRB clones identified before ART initiation dominated the repertoire at all time points, although this dominance fluctuated and declined in many PLHIV after ART. Inferences about post-ART repertoire changes were limited because no data were available on ART adherence, viral resistance or therapy changes. Samples dated from the mid-2000s to the late 2010s, and the ART regimens used may be less effective than current ones. Because pre-ART samples had limited cell numbers, profiling was done on unsorted PBMC rather than on sorted CD4+ and CD8+ T cells. Limited PBMC availability meant only the TCR beta chain was sequenced, without alpha chain pairing.

The sample consisted of unsorted PBMCs, taken 0.5 years before starting antiretroviral therapy. The sequence joins TRBV5-1 to TRBJ1-5; 6 matching bases give a weak D call of TRBD1. The receptor comes from a man aged 40-49 years with HIV. The CDR3 sequence is CASSPEGGPNQPQHF. The DNA sequence is as follows: TGCGCCAGCAGCCCCGAAGGGGGACCTAATCAGCCCCAGCATTTT.